Listed below are T cell receptor beta chains from one sample, sequenced in a study of CD8+ T cells in alopecia areata. Method: immunoSEQ multiplex PCR; TCRdb's copy keeps in-frame clones and lacks some. Found here are over 95,000 clones, 55% to 60% of them singletons; the top ten hold about 3.2%. Material: CD4+ T cells sorted from blood, obtained at week 24, from a patient treated with tofacitinib. The source of these receptors is a human donor with alopecia areata. Both conserved end residues are part of each CDR3. The D gene is left open where the match is weak. The size field is filled for only some rows; it gives once, few, many or a size class.

j_call d_call v_call clone_size cdr3_aa cdr3_nt
TRBJ2-2 NA TRBV29-1 NA CSAGTALNTGELFF TGCAGCGCAGGAACAGCTCTGAACACCGGGGAGCTGTTTTTT
TRBJ1-1 NA TRBV5-1 few CASSLGAGMNTEAFF TGCGCCAGCAGCTTGGGCGCAGGGATGAACACTGAAGCTTTCTTT
TRBJ2-4 NA TRBV27 NA CASKCRLAKNIQYF TGTGCCAGCAAATGTCGACTAGCCAAAAACATTCAGTACTTC
TRBJ1-4 NA TRBV6-5 NA CASSYSNSGLEKLFF TGTGCCAGCAGTTACTCGAACTCGGGATTAGAAAAACTGTTTTTT
TRBJ1-1 NA TRBV5-1 NA CASSLFGPEAFF TGCGCCAGCAGCTTGTTTGGCCCTGAAGCTTTCTTT
TRBJ1-5 TRBD1 TRBV2 NA CASGGGLNQPQHF TGTGCCAGTGGAGGGGGCCTGAACCAGCCCCAGCATTTT
TRBJ1-5 NA TRBV5-6 NA CASSFFSGQPQHF TGTGCCAGCAGCTTTTTCAGCGGCCAGCCCCAGCATTTT
TRBJ2-5 NA TRBV2 NA CASFGTSIPGETQYF TGTGCCAGCTTCGGGACTTCCATCCCGGGGGAGACCCAGTACTTC
TRBJ2-5 TRBD2 TRBV7-9 NA CASSPQLAGQETQYF TGTGCCAGCAGCCCCCAACTAGCGGGGCAAGAGACCCAGTACTTC
TRBJ1-5 NA TRBV29-1 few CSGGLPNQPQHF TGCAGCGGAGGACTGCCCAATCAGCCCCAGCATTTT
TRBJ1-5 NA TRBV7-2 few CASSLQGQPQHF TGTGCCAGCAGCTTACAGGGGCAGCCCCAGCATTTT
TRBJ1-4 NA TRBV4-1 NA CASSQDLPRRGVGEKLFF TGCGCCAGCAGCCAAGATCTCCCTCGCAGGGGTGTCGGCGAAAAACTGTTTTTT
TRBJ1-6 NA TRBV27 NA CASTRTGFGSPLHF TGTGCCAGCACTCGGACGGGCTTTGGATCACCCCTCCACTTT
TRBJ2-3 NA TRBV5-6 NA CASRPWGADTQYF TGTGCCAGCAGGCCCTGGGGTGCAGATACGCAGTATTTT
TRBJ2-5 NA TRBV20-1 NA CSARDQETQYF TGCAGTGCTAGAGACCAAGAGACCCAGTACTTC
TRBJ2-5 NA TRBV5-1 NA CASSAVTVQETQYF TGCGCCAGCAGCGCAGTGACTGTTCAAGAGACCCAGTACTTC
TRBJ1-3 NA TRBV9 few CASSVSWGVNAGNTIYF TGTGCCAGCAGCGTTTCTTGGGGGGTCAACGCTGGAAACACCATATATTTT
TRBJ1-1 TRBD1 TRBV29-1 few CSASGQRNTEAFF TGCAGCGCCTCGGGACAGCGGAACACTGAAGCTTTCTTT
TRBJ2-2 NA TRBV30 few CACRQITNTGELFF TGTGCCTGCCGGCAGATCACGAACACCGGGGAGCTGTTTTTT
TRBJ2-1 NA TRBV10-3 few CAIREGASNEQFF TGTGCCATCAGGGAGGGGGCGAGCAATGAGCAGTTCTTC
TRBJ2-1 NA TRBV5-1 once CASSLMNEQFF TGCGCCAGCAGCTTAATGAATGAGCAGTTCTTC
TRBJ1-2 TRBD1 TRBV7-2 few CASRQQGAHGYTF TGTGCCAGCAGACAACAGGGGGCCCATGGCTACACCTTC
TRBJ2-4 TRBD2 TRBV5-1 NA CASSPTGTSGADIQYF TGCGCCAGCAGCCCGACCGGGACTAGCGGGGCTGACATTCAGTACTTC
TRBJ2-5 NA TRBV29-1 few CSVSIGGETQYF TGCAGCGTCTCGATAGGTGGCGAGACCCAGTACTTC
TRBJ2-3 NA TRBV6-6 many CASSSQPGDTQYF TGTGCCAGCAGTTCCCAACCTGGAGATACGCAGTATTTT
TRBJ1-4 NA TRBV27 NA CASSRKEGSNEKLFF TGTGCCAGCAGTAGGAAGGAGGGATCGAATGAAAAACTGTTTTTT
TRBJ2-6 NA TRBV5-1 NA CASSLWGNSGANVLTF TGCGCCAGCAGCTTGTGGGGAAACTCTGGGGCCAACGTCCTGACTTTC
TRBJ2-3 NA TRBV5-5 few CASRLGGRFTDTQYF TGTGCCAGCAGGCTGGGGGGCAGATTCACAGATACGCAGTATTTT
TRBJ1-2 NA TRBV5-1 NA CASSLAWNNYGYTF TGCGCCAGCAGCTTGGCTTGGAATAACTATGGCTACACCTTC
TRBJ1-2 TRBD1 TRBV5-1 few CASSPGQGVNYGYTF TGCGCCAGCAGCCCCGGACAGGGGGTGAACTATGGCTACACCTTC
TRBJ2-7 NA TRBV5-4 NA CASSLDRYEQYF TGTGCCAGCAGCTTGGATAGGTACGAGCAGTACTTC
TRBJ2-7 NA TRBV2 NA CASSEGPGTPYEQYF TGTGCCAGCAGTGAGGGTCCCGGGACACCCTACGAGCAGTACTTC
TRBJ2-5 TRBD1 TRBV7-2 NA CASSQTGGAGETQYF TGTGCCAGCAGCCAGACAGGGGGGGCCGGGGAGACCCAGTACTTC
TRBJ1-5 NA TRBV23-1 few CASSRSNQPQHF TGCGCCAGCAGTCGTAGCAATCAGCCCCAGCATTTT
TRBJ1-6 NA TRBV5-1 NA CASSGTTAVNSPLHF TGCGCCAGCAGCGGAACGACAGCCGTAAATTCACCCCTCCACTTT
TRBJ2-7 TRBD1 TRBV9 NA CASSVRDRGREQYF TGTGCCAGCAGCGTCCGGGACAGGGGGCGGGAGCAGTACTTC
TRBJ2-4 NA TRBV5-1 few CASSWGEQARRYF TGCGCCAGCAGCTGGGGCGAACAGGCGAGAAGGTACTTC
TRBJ2-5 NA TRBV29-1 NA CSVGAGSETQYF TGCAGCGTTGGGGCAGGGAGCGAGACCCAGTACTTC
TRBJ1-6 NA TRBV30 NA CAWSVEGNSPLHF TGTGCCTGGAGTGTAGAGGGGAATTCACCCCTCCACTTT
TRBJ2-5 NA TRBV7-2 NA CASSLVGPGRGAQYF TGTGCCAGCAGCTTAGTCGGACCGGGGCGGGGTGCCCAGTACTTC
TRBJ2-3 TRBD2 TRBV2 many CAVTPGLAGGRRYF TGTGCCGTTACACCGGGACTAGCGGGGGGCCGGAGGTATTTT
TRBJ2-7 TRBD1 TRBV29-1 few CSGKDRRSYEQYF TGCAGCGGAAAGGACAGGAGGTCCTACGAGCAGTACTTC
TRBJ2-3 NA TRBV29-1 NA CSVVGDAGGTDTQYF TGCAGCGTTGTCGGGGACGCAGGGGGGACAGATACGCAGTATTTT
TRBJ1-2 TRBD1 TRBV5-6 once CASSFALFGTGVGYTF TGTGCCAGCAGCTTCGCTCTATTCGGGACAGGGGTGGGCTACACCTTC
TRBJ2-1 NA TRBV5-6 NA CASRAEGAFGNEQFF TGTGCCAGCAGGGCAGAAGGGGCCTTCGGGAATGAGCAGTTCTTC
TRBJ1-3 NA TRBV6-5 few CASIHSSSGNTIYF TGTGCCAGCATCCATTCCAGCTCTGGAAACACCATATATTTT
TRBJ2-5 NA TRBV10-3 NA CAISDSRTDQETQYF TGTGCCATCAGTGATTCGAGAACAGATCAAGAGACCCAGTACTTC
TRBJ2-2 TRBD2 TRBV4-1 NA CASSQASLAGGPGGELFF TGCGCCAGCAGCCAGGCCTCACTAGCGGGGGGGCCTGGCGGGGAGCTGTTTTTT
TRBJ1-1 TRBD1 TRBV5-1 NA CASSMTGQNTEAFF TGCGCCAGCAGCATGACAGGGCAGAACACTGAAGCTTTCTTT
TRBJ2-1 TRBD1 TRBV27 few CASTTYGTEGNEQFF TGTGCCAGCACCACCTACGGGACAGAGGGCAATGAGCAGTTCTTC
TRBJ2-3 NA TRBV7-9 NA CASSPITDTQYF TGTGCCAGCAGCCCTATCACAGATACGCAGTATTTT
TRBJ2-7 NA TRBV7-2 NA CASSLGQTMSREQYF TGTGCCAGCAGCTTAGGACAGACCATGTCTCGAGAGCAGTACTTC
TRBJ1-2 NA TRBV2 many CASSERVNYGYTF TGTGCCAGCAGTGAGCGGGTAAACTATGGCTACACCTTC
TRBJ2-1 NA TRBV5-6 once CASSFGDEQFF TGTGCCAGCAGCTTCGGAGATGAGCAGTTCTTC
TRBJ2-3 TRBD1 TRBV6-5 NA CASSYTGQASTDTQYF TGTGCCAGCAGTTACACGGGACAGGCAAGCACAGATACGCAGTATTTT
TRBJ2-7 NA TRBV27 few CASSFGDRVGEQYF TGTGCCAGCAGTTTTGGCGACCGGGTAGGCGAGCAGTACTTC
TRBJ1-1 TRBD1 TRBV27 NA CASSLSTGGNTEAFF TGTGCCAGCAGTTTATCCACAGGGGGTAACACTGAAGCTTTCTTT
TRBJ1-1 NA TRBV6-1 NA CASMLDGNTEAFF TGTGCCAGCATGTTGGACGGGAACACTGAAGCTTTCTTT
TRBJ1-1 TRBD1 TRBV5-6 NA CASSLRTGVNTEAFF TGTGCCAGCAGCCTCCGGACAGGGGTAAACACTGAAGCTTTCTTT
TRBJ1-3 TRBD1 TRBV25-1 few CASSDNRGHSGNTIYF TGTGCCAGCAGTGACAACAGGGGACACTCTGGAAACACCATATATTTT